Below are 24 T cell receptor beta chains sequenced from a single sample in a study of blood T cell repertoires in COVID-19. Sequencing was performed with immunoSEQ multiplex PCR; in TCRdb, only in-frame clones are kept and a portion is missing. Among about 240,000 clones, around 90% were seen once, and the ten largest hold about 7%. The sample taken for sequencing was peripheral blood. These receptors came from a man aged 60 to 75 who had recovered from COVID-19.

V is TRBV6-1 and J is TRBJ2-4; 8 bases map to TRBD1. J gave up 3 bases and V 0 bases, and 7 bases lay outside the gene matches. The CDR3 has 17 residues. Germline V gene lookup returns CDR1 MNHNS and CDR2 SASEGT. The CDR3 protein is CASSEAAQGVVKNIQYF. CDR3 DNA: TGTGCCAGCAGTGAAGCTGCACAGGGGGTTGTCAAAAACATTCAGTACTTC.

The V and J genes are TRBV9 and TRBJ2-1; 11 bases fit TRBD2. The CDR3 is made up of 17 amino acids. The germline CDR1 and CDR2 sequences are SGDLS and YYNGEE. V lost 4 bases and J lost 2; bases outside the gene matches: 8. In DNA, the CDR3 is TGTGCCAGCAGCAACCCTGGGACTAGCGGACCCTACAATGAGCAGTTCTTC. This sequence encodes CASSNPGTSGPYNEQFF. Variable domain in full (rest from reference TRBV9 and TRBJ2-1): DSGVTQTPKHLITATGQRVTLRCSPRSGDLSVYWYQQSLDQGLQFLIQYYNGEERAKGNILERFSAQQFPDLHSELNLSSLELGDSALYFCASSNPGTSGPYNEQFFGPGTRLTVL.

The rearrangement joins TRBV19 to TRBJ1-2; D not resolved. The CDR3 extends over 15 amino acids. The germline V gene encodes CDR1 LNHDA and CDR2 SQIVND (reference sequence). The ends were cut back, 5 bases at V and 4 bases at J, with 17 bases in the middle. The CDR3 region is CASSSTRWAVYGYTF. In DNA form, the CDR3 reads TGTGCCAGTAGTTCTACCAGGTGGGCCGTCTATGGCTACACCTTC.

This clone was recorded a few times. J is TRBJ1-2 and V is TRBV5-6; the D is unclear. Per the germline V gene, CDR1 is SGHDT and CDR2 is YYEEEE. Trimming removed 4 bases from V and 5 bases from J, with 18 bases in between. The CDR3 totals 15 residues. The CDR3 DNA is TGTGCCAGCAGCACAGAGTCTGCCCGAACTTATGGCTACACCTTC. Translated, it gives CASSTESARTYGYTF.

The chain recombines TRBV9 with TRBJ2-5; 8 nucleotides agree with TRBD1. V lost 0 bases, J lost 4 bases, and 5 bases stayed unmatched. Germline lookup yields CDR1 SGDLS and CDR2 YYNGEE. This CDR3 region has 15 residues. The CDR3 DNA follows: TGTGCCAGCAGCGTAGACGTCAGGGGGCGAGAGACCCAGTACTTC. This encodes CASSVDVRGRETQYF.

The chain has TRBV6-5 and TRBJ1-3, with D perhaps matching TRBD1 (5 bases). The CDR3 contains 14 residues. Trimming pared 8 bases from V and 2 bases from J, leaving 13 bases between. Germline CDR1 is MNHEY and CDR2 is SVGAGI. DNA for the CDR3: TGTGCCAGCTTCCCAGGGTTCGCTGGAAACACCATATATTTT. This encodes CASFPGFAGNTIYF.

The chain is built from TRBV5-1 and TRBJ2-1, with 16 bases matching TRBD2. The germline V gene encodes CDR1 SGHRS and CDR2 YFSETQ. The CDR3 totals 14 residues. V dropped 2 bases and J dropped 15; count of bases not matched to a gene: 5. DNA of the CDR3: TGCGCCAGCAGCTTCGGGACTAGCGGGGGGGCCCCGTTCTTC. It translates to CASSFGTSGGAPFF.

CDR3 sequence reads: CASSFAPGQGYEKLFF. DNA for the CDR3: TGCGCCAGCAGCTTCGCCCCGGGACAGGGCTATGAAAAACTGTTTTTT. The chain employs TRBV5-1 and TRBJ1-4; 9 bases are shared with TRBD1. Trimming at V came to 2 bases and at J to 6 bases, leaving 8 bases not matched to a gene. The V gene's germline CDR1 is SGHRS and CDR2 YFSETQ. There are 16 residues in the CDR3. Combining the CDR3 with reference TRBV5-1 and TRBJ1-4 gives the whole variable domain KAGVTQTPRYLIKTRGQQVTLSCSPISGHRSVSWYQQTPGQGLQFLFEYFSETQRNKGNFPGRFSGRQFSNSRSEMNVSTLELGDSALYLCASSFAPGQGYEKLFFGSGTQLSVL.

Here the CDR3 reads CSIRTRAVGTEAFF. In DNA form, the CDR3 reads TGCAGCATCCGAACCAGGGCAGTGGGGACTGAAGCTTTCTTT. This sequence joins TRBV29-1 and TRBJ1-1, with a tentative D call TRBD1 (5 bases). There are 14 residues in the CDR3. The germline V and J ends were trimmed by 8 bases and 5 bases, with 21 bases remaining between them. From germline, CDR1 is SQVTM and CDR2 ANQGSEA.

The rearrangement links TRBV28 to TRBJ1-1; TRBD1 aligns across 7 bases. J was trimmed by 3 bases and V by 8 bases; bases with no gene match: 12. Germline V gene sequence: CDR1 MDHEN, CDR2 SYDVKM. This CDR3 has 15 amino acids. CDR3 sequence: CASGSYRGLYTEAFF. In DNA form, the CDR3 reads TGTGCCAGCGGTTCTTACAGGGGACTCTACACTGAAGCTTTCTTT. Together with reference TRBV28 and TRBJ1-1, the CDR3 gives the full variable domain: DVKVTQSSRYLVKRTGEKVFLECVQDMDHENMFWYRQDPGLGLRLIYFSYDVKMKEKGDIPEGYSVSREKKERFSLILESASTNQTSMYLCASGSYRGLYTEAFFGQGTRLTVV.

In DNA, the CDR3 is TGTGCCAGCAGCTTCCAAGCGGGGGGAACAGATACGCAGTATTTT. Translating gives CASSFQAGGTDTQYF. The chain recombines TRBV7-2 with TRBJ2-3; 9 bases map to TRBD2. The CDR3 spans 15 residues. J was trimmed by 3 bases and V by 3 bases; bases with no gene match: 4. Germline CDR1 reads SGHTA; CDR2 reads FQGNSA.

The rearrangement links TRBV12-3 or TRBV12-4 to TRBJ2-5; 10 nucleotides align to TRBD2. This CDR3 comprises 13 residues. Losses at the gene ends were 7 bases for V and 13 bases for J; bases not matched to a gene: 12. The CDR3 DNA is TGTGCCAGCACTAGGGGACTAGCGATCCCTCCGTACTTC. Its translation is CASTRGLAIPPYF.

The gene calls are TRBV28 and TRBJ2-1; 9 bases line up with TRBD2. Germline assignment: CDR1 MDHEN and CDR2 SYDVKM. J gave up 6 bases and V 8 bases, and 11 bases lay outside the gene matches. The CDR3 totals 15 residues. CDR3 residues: CASGTMSGGLNEQFF. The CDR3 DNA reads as TGTGCCAGCGGAACCATGAGCGGGGGGCTCAATGAGCAGTTCTTC.

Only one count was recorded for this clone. The CDR3 is CAWSIGAGRSEAFF. In nucleotides, the CDR3 is TGTGCCTGGAGTATAGGGGCAGGGAGGTCTGAAGCTTTCTTT. The chain links TRBV30 to TRBJ1-1; tentative D call: TRBD1 (5 bases). This CDR3 is built from 14 residues. Trimming removed 2 bases from V and 6 bases from J, with 16 bases in between. The germline gives CDR1 GTSNPN, CDR2 SVGIG (reference sequence). Looking up the rest from reference TRBV30 and TRBJ1-1 gives the full variable domain: SQTIHQWPATLVQPVGSPLSLECTVEGTSNPNLYWYRQAAGRGLQLLFYSVGIGQISSEVPQNLSASRPQDRQFILSSKKLLLSDSGFYLCAWSIGAGRSEAFFGQGTRLTVV.

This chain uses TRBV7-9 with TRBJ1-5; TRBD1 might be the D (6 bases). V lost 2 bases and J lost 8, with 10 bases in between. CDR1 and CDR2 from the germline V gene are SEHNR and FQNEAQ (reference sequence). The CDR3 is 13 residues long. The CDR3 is CASSLTGPEPQHF. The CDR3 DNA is TGTGCCAGCAGCTTAACAGGGCCGGAGCCCCAGCATTTT.

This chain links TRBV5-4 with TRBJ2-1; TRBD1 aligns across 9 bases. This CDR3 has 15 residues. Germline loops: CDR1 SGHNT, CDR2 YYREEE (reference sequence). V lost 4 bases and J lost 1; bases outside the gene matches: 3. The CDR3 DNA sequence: TGTGCCAGCAGCCTCGGACAGGGGTCCTACAATGAGCAGTTCTTC. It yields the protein CASSLGQGSYNEQFF. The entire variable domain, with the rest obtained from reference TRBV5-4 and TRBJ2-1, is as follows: ETGVTQSPTHLIKTRGQQVTLRCSSQSGHNTVSWYQQALGQGPQFIFQYYREEENGRGNFPPRFSGLQFPNYSSELNVNALELDDSALYLCASSLGQGSYNEQFFGPGTRLTVL.

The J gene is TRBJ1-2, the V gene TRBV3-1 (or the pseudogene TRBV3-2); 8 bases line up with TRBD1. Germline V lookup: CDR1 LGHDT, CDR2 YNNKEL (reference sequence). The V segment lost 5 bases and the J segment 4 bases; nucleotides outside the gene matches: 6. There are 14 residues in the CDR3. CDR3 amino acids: CASSDRGGGYGYTF. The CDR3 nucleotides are TGTGCCAGCAGCGACAGGGGAGGGGGCTATGGCTACACCTTC.

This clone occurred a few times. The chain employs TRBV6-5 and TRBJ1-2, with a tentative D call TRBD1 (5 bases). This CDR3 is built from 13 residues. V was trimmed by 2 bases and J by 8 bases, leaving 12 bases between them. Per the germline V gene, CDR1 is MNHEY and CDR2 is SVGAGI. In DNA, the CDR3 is TGTGCCAGCAGTTACGGGGGGTTTAGGGGCTACACCTTC. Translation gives CASSYGGFRGYTF.

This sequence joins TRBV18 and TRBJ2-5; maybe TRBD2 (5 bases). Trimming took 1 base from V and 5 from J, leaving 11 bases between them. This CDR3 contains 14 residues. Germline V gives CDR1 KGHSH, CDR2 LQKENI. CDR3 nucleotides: TGTGCCAGCTCACCACAGACGGGATGGGAGACCCAGTACTTC. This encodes CASSPQTGWETQYF.

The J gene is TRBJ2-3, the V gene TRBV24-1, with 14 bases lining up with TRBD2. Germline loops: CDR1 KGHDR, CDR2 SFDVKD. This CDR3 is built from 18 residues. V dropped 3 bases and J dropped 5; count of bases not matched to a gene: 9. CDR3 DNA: TGTGCCACCAGTGATCCATCTGGGACTAGCGGGGGAGGAGATACGCAGTATTTT. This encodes CATSDPSGTSGGGDTQYF.

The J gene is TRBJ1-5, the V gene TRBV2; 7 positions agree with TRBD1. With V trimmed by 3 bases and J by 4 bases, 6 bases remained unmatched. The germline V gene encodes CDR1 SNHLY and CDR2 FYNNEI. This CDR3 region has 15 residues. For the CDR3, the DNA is TGTGCCAGCAGTGAGACGGGACAGCTAAATCAGCCCCAGCATTTT. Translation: CASSETGQLNQPQHF.

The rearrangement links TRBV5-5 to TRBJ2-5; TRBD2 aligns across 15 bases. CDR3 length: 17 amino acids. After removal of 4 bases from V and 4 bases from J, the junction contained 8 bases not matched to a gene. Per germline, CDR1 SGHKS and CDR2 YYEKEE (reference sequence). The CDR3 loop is CASSLGLAGGLGETQYF. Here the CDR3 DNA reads TGTGCCAGCAGCCTAGGACTAGCGGGGGGGCTGGGAGAGACCCAGTACTTC.

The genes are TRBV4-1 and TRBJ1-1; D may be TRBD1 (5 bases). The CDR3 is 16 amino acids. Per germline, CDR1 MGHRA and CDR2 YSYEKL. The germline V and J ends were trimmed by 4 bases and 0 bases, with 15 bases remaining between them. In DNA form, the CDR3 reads TGCGCCAGCAGCCCGATCGGTAGGGGCCTGAACACTGAAGCTTTCTTT. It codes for CASSPIGRGLNTEAFF.

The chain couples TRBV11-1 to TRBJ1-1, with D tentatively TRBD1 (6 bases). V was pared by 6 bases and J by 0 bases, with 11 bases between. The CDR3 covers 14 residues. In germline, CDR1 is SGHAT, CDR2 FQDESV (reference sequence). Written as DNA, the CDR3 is TGTGCCAGCAGTCAGGACAGACTGAACACTGAAGCTTTCTTT. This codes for CASSQDRLNTEAFF.